This TCR beta chain came from a study of early T cells in non-severe SARS-CoV-2 infection. The CDR3 extends over 14 amino acids. Trimming cost V 0 bases and J 0 bases, with 7 bases left between them. Germline V gives CDR1 SGHRS, CDR2 YFSETQ. TCRdb independently ran MiXCR on the 5' RACE reads; one entry per CDR3 protein. The sample holds 55,000 to 75,000 distinct CDR3 sequences, about 8% seen once. This clonotype came up a few times. J is TRBJ2-7 and V is TRBV5-1, with a weak D call TRBD2 (5 bases). Sequenced sample: whole blood. This clonotype originated in an adult who was a healthcare worker with PCR-confirmed SARS-CoV-2 infection or an uninfected control (not recorded which). The DNA of the CDR3 is TGCGCCAGCAGCTTGGGAGGGATCTCCTACGAGCAGTACTTC. Its translation: CASSLGGISYEQYF. Together with reference TRBV5-1 and TRBJ2-7, the CDR3 gives the full variable domain: KAGVTQTPRYLIKTRGQQVTLSCSPISGHRSVSWYQQTPGQGLQFLFEYFSETQRNKGNFPGRFSGRQFSNSRSEMNVSTLELGDSALYLCASSLGGISYEQYFGPGTRLTVT.